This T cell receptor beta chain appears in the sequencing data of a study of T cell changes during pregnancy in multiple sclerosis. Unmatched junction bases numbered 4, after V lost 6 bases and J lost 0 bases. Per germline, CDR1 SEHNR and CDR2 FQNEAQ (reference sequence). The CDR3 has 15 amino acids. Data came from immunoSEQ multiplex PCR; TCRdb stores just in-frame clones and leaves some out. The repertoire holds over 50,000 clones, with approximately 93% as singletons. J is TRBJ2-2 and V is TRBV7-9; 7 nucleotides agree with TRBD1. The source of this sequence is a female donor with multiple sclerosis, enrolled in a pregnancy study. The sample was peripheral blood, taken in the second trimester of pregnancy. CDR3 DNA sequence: TGTGCCAGCAGACCCGGGACAGCGAACACCGGGGAGCTGTTTTTT. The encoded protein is CASRPGTANTGELFF.